This paragraph reports one TCR beta chain. The sample is drawn from a study of blood T cell repertoires in COVID-19. Per the authors' pipeline: Reference gene primer amplification yielded estimated nucleated cell counts. Repertoires were generated with immunoSEQ multiplex PCR, while TCRdb's copy carries only in-frame clones and drops some. Clone size and V and J calls were adopted from that table, with D and trimming inferred from the DNA. Among some 88,000 clones listed, around 85% were seen once. CDR1 is SQVTM and CDR2 is ANQGSEA in the germline V gene. The CDR3 is 15 residues long. Trimming pared 7 bases from V and 3 bases from J, leaving 19 bases between.

This clonotype originated in a woman in her seventies with acute or convalescent COVID-19. The sequencing input was peripheral blood. V gene TRBV29-1 combines with J gene TRBJ2-1, with TRBD2 as a possible D gene (6 bases). The CDR3 region is CSAPGGGSGYNEQFF. Written as DNA, the CDR3 is TGCAGCGCCCCCGGTGGGGGTAGCGGCTACAATGAGCAGTTCTTC.